These 15 T cell receptor beta chains share one sample of origin, sequenced in a study of blood T cell repertoires in COVID-19. Sequenced by immunoSEQ multiplex PCR; TCRdb stores in-frame clones only, minus some. Among around 360,000 clones listed, more than 85% were seen once. The sample was PBMCs or T cells enriched from blood (not recorded which). These receptors originate from a woman between 25 and 40 years old who had recovered from COVID-19.

This clone has a handful of counts. In DNA, the CDR3 is TGCGCCAGCAGCTCATCCGACAGGGGAGATGGCTACACCTTC. It encodes CASSSSDRGDGYTF. This chain links TRBV5-1 with TRBJ1-2; 8 bases are shared with TRBD1. Trimming took 3 bases from V and 6 from J; bases not matched to a gene: 7. This CDR3 spans 14 amino acids. Per the germline V gene, CDR1 is SGHRS and CDR2 is YFSETQ.

This chain links TRBV30 with TRBJ1-2, with D possibly TRBD1 on 5 matching bases. Germline CDR1 is GTSNPN and CDR2 is SVGIG (reference sequence). The V and J ends lost 6 bases and 4 bases respectively, with 15 bases between them. The length of the CDR3 is 13 residues. The CDR3 sequence is CACRAAGGYGYTF. The CDR3 region has the DNA TGTGCCTGTAGGGCCGCGGGGGGCTATGGCTACACCTTC.

The J gene is TRBJ2-3, the V gene TRBV27; perhaps TRBD1 as D (6 bases). V dropped 6 bases and J dropped 2 bases, with 15 bases sitting between them. This CDR3 region has 15 residues. Per the germline V gene, CDR1 is MNHEY and CDR2 is SMNVEV (reference sequence). CDR3 sequence: CASSSGTQFTDTQYF. Written as DNA, the CDR3 is TGTGCCAGCAGCTCCGGGACACAATTCACAGATACGCAGTATTTT.

The chain is built from TRBV2 and TRBJ2-1; TRBD2 matches at 9 bases. This CDR3 spans 16 amino acids. Per germline, CDR1 SNHLY and CDR2 FYNNEI. J lost 6 bases, V lost 6 bases, and 12 bases had no gene match. The CDR3 is CASRESPSGISNEQFF. CDR3 coding DNA: TGTGCCAGCAGGGAATCTCCTAGCGGGATAAGCAATGAGCAGTTCTTC.

This sequence joins TRBV10-2 and TRBJ1-2; 7 nucleotides align to TRBD1. Germline V lookup: CDR1 WSHSY, CDR2 SAAADI. Trimming cost V 7 bases and J 0 bases; bases outside gene matches: 5. CDR3 length equals 14 residues. The CDR3 sequence is CASTQQGTNYGYTF. The CDR3 DNA follows: TGCGCCAGCACCCAACAGGGGACTAACTATGGCTACACCTTC.

The genes are TRBV4-1 and TRBJ2-1, with D uncertain. The CDR3 consists of 15 residues. V lost 0 bases and J lost 3, with 9 bases in between. Looked up from germline, CDR1 is MGHRA and CDR2 is YSYEKL. In DNA form, the CDR3 reads TGCGCCAGCAGCCAAGATCACAACAGCTACAATGAGCAGTTCTTC. Protein product: CASSQDHNSYNEQFF.

The chain combines TRBV19 with TRBJ2-1, with TRBD1 matching 8 bases. With V trimmed by 6 bases and J by 7 bases, 17 bases remained unmatched. The CDR3 contains 17 residues. CDR1 is LNHDA, CDR2 SQIVND, per germline (reference sequence). This chain's CDR3 is CASSLPRTGSGWNEQFF. CDR3 bases: TGTGCCAGTAGCCTTCCTCGGACAGGGTCGGGGTGGAATGAGCAGTTCTTC.

The CDR3 reads CASSWGQQTNTQYF. In nucleotides, the CDR3 is TGTGCCAGCAGCTGGGGACAGCAGACTAATACGCAGTATTTT. V gene TRBV5-4 combines with J gene TRBJ2-3, with TRBD1 matching 7 bases. Germline CDR1 reads SGHNT; CDR2 reads YYREEE (reference sequence). This CDR3 has 14 residues. With 3 bases clipped from V and 7 bases from J, the junction kept 8 bases outside the gene matches.

This clone occurred once. The rearrangement links TRBV28 to TRBJ2-1; TRBD1 aligns across 9 bases. The CDR3 runs 13 residues. The ends lost 6 bases at V and 6 bases at J; junction bases unmatched: 3. Germline CDR1 is MDHEN and CDR2 is SYDVKM. The CDR3 coding sequence is TGTGCCAGCAGCCCGGACAGGGGCAATGAGCAGTTCTTC. It specifies CASSPDRGNEQFF.

The chain employs TRBV29-1 and TRBJ2-5; a weak D match, TRBD2 (5 bases). V was shortened by 6 bases and J by 7 bases, with 12 bases between the two germline ends. Germline V gives CDR1 SQVTM, CDR2 ANQGSEA. The CDR3 loop spans 11 amino acids. This CDR3 reads CSVAREGTQYF. As DNA, the CDR3 is TGCAGCGTCGCCCGCGAGGGGACCCAGTACTTC.

The chain joins TRBV9 to TRBJ1-4; possible D gene TRBD1, 6 bases. This CDR3 is built from 14 residues. Germline CDR1 and CDR2: SGDLS and YYNGEE. V lost 4 bases and J 7 bases, leaving 14 bases between the germline ends. Here the CDR3 DNA reads TGTGCCAGCAGCTCCGGGACAAACCCTGAAAAACTGTTTTTT. It specifies CASSSGTNPEKLFF. The full variable domain, its missing parts supplied by reference TRBV9 and TRBJ1-4, is DSGVTQTPKHLITATGQRVTLRCSPRSGDLSVYWYQQSLDQGLQFLIQYYNGEERAKGNILERFSAQQFPDLHSELNLSSLELGDSALYFCASSSGTNPEKLFFGSGTQLSVL.

V is TRBV5-1 and J is TRBJ1-1; D is perhaps TRBD1 (6 bases). V shed 4 bases and J shed 5 bases, with 18 bases lying between them. This CDR3 has 15 amino acids. Germline loops: CDR1 SGHRS, CDR2 YFSETQ. This CDR3 is CASSIFKTGETEAFF. CDR3 coding DNA: TGCGCCAGCAGCATATTCAAGACAGGTGAAACTGAAGCTTTCTTT.

This clone occurred once. V gene TRBV7-9 combines with J gene TRBJ2-3; D is undetermined. The CDR3 covers 15 residues. Germline assignment: CDR1 SEHNR and CDR2 FQNEAQ (reference sequence). Trimming stripped 5 bases from V and 0 bases from J, with 12 bases between. The chain's CDR3 is CASSTLGYSTDTQYF. As DNA, the CDR3 is TGTGCCAGCAGCACCCTAGGTTATAGCACAGATACGCAGTATTTT.

This chain uses TRBV5-1 with TRBJ2-1; 8 nucleotides match TRBD2. The germline V gene has CDR1 SGHRS and CDR2 YFSETQ. This CDR3 region has 14 residues. V dropped 4 bases and J dropped 9; count of bases not matched to a gene: 9. CDR3 in DNA: TGCGCCAGCAGCCCCCAGCGGGAGCGCCCTGAGCAGTTCTTC. It translates to CASSPQRERPEQFF.

V and J are TRBV4-1 and TRBJ1-6; D is undetermined. This CDR3 is built from 15 residues. Looked up from germline, CDR1 is MGHRA and CDR2 is YSYEKL. V lost 4 bases and J lost 3, with 10 bases in between. The CDR3 spells CASSRDEVYNSPLHF. DNA for the CDR3: TGCGCCAGCAGCCGAGATGAGGTCTATAATTCACCCCTCCACTTT.